This TCR beta chain is drawn from a study of blood T cell repertoires in COVID-19. In the study overall: Sites in the United States, Italy and Spain provided acute and convalescent COVID-19 samples. Sources were T cells, B-cell-depleted T cells, or PBMCs; the material itself was cDNA or gDNA.

This CDR3 is 13 amino acids long. Germline lookup yields CDR1 SEHNR and CDR2 FQNEAQ (reference sequence). J was trimmed by 8 bases and V by 5 bases; bases with no gene match: 7. Per the original data handling: Nucleated cell counts were estimated from reference gene primer amplification. Some clones are missing from TCRdb's copy, which holds only in-frame ones; the method was immunoSEQ multiplex PCR. V, J and clone size reflect that table, while D and trimming were determined from the DNA. The data show tens of thousands of clones, with 84% seen just once and about a third held by the top ten. The chain links TRBV7-9 to TRBJ1-2, with 8 bases matching TRBD1. The sequenced sample was peripheral blood. The sequence came from an older man with acute or convalescent COVID-19. The CDR3 is CASSITGGEGYTF. CDR3 coding DNA: TGTGCCAGCAGCATCACAGGGGGTGAAGGCTACACCTTC. Combining the CDR3 with reference TRBV7-9 and TRBJ1-2 gives the whole variable domain DTGVSQNPRHKITKRGQNVTFRCDPISEHNRLYWYRQTLGQGPEFLTYFQNEAQLEKSRLLSDRFSAERPKGSFSTLEIQRTEQGDSAMYLCASSITGGEGYTFGSGTRLTVV.